Shown below are 8 T cell receptor beta chains from a single sample sequenced in a study of shared clonotypes between healthy human individuals (dated by TCRdb to 2018 to 2020). Library creation used the immunoSEQ multiplex PCR assay. The source is immuneACCESS, and TCRdb retained only in-frame sequences with V and J called. Part of the clones is not carried over; for the studies checked, unresolved V genes explain less than half of this, and the remainder is unexplained. The sample table holds 550,000 to 850,000 clones, of which roughly 72% were seen once. The ten largest make up over 1.5% of the sample. The sample taken for sequencing was memory CD4+ T cells sorted from blood. What the cell subset or site label conveys for this sample: CD45RA-negative fraction. The receptor source for this set is a woman between 25 and 40 years old in good health.

This clone was picked up a small number of times. The chain has TRBV4-1 and TRBJ1-2, with 7 bases fitting TRBD1. The CDR3 consists of 16 residues. V lost 1 base to trimming and J lost 2 bases; unmatched junction nucleotides: 7. The germline CDR1 and CDR2 sequences are MGHRA and YSYEKL. The CDR3 coding sequence is TGCGCCAGCAGCCAAGTACCGACGGGACAGAACTATGGCTACACCTTC. It yields the protein CASSQVPTGQNYGYTF.

On this clone itself: This may be a read error: a much more frequent sequence differs by one nucleotide. The chain is built from TRBV7-6 and TRBJ2-1; weak D call: TRBD2 (5 bases). CDR1 and CDR2 (germline): SGHVS, FNYEAQ. Trimming stripped 1 base from V and 7 bases from J, with 5 bases between. The length of the CDR3 is 12 residues. CDR3 coding DNA: TGTGCCAGCAGCTTAGTAGCGAATGAGCAGTTCTTC. This gives the protein CASSLVANEQFF. The full variable domain, rest sourced from reference TRBV7-6 and TRBJ2-1, is GAGVSQSPRYKVTKRGQDVALRCDPISGHVSLYWYRQALGQGPEFLTYFNYEAQQDKSGLPNDRFSAERPEGSISTLTIQRTEQRDSAMYRCASSLVANEQFFGPGTRLTVL.

The rearrangement links TRBV28 to TRBJ1-1, with TRBD1 matching over 9 bases. Trimming removed 6 bases from V and 1 base from J; junction bases left unmatched: 6. Germline values: CDR1 MDHEN, CDR2 SYDVKM. This CDR3 is built from 15 residues. The CDR3 region has the DNA TGTGCCAGCAGCAACGACAGGGGGAGGAACACTGAAGCTTTCTTT. It specifies CASSNDRGRNTEAFF.

Concerning this clone: Other nucleotide sequences from this sample produce the same CDR3. The rearrangement joins TRBV19 to TRBJ1-1, with D tentatively TRBD1 (5 bases). This CDR3 has 14 amino acids. The germline V gene has CDR1 LNHDA and CDR2 SQIVND (reference sequence). With 4 bases removed from V and 5 bases from J, the gap between germline ends came to 14 bases. The CDR3 DNA follows: TGTGCCAGTAGTACAGGGAGGGGCGGGACTGAAGCTTTCTTT. It codes for CASSTGRGGTEAFF.

With regard to this clone: An end of the junction differs from the germline gene, which may be a read error. The CDR3 region is CASSAVLAGESERYF. The CDR3 DNA sequence: TGCGCCAGCAGCGCGGTACTAGCGGGAGAGTCTGAGCGGTACTTC. The J gene is TRBJ2-7, the V gene TRBV5-1; TRBD2 agrees at 11 bases. Germline V gene data show CDR1 as SGHRS and CDR2 as YFSETQ. CDR3 length equals 15 residues.

The chain carries TRBV11-2 and TRBJ2-4, with 7 bases fitting TRBD1. Germline V gene sequence: CDR1 SGHAT, CDR2 FQNNGV. The CDR3 is 18 amino acids. J gave up 0 bases and V 4 bases, and 12 bases lay outside the gene matches. CDR3 sequence: CASSSKPSTGLAKNIQYF. The DNA of the CDR3 is TGTGCCAGCAGCTCCAAACCATCGACAGGGCTAGCCAAAAACATTCAGTACTTC. The full variable domain, with the rest looked up from reference TRBV11-2 and TRBJ2-4, is EAGVAQSPRYKIIEKRQSVAFWCNPISGHATLYWYQQILGQGPKLLIQFQNNGVVDDSQLPKDRFSAERLKGVDSTLKIQPAKLEDSAVYLCASSSKPSTGLAKNIQYFGAGTRLSVL.

This clone was observed a handful of times. This may be a read error: a much more frequent sequence differs by one nucleotide. Other DNA sequences in this sample translate to the same CDR3. The V gene is TRBV13, the J gene TRBJ1-2, with 7 bases identical to TRBD1. This CDR3 is 13 amino acids long. V was clipped by 2 bases and J by 3 bases; unmatched bases: 0. Germline CDR1 is PRHDT and CDR2 is FYEKMQ (reference sequence). The CDR3 sequence: CASSLQGDYGYTF. The CDR3 DNA follows: TGTGCCAGCAGCTTACAGGGGGACTATGGCTACACCTTC. Supplemented by reference TRBV13 and TRBJ1-2, the full variable domain reads AAGVIQSPRHLIKEKRETATLKCYPIPRHDTVYWYQQGPGQDPQFLISFYEKMQSDKGSIPDRFSAQQFSDYHSELNMSSLELGDSALYFCASSLQGDYGYTFGSGTRLTVV.

The chain is built from TRBV19 and TRBJ2-7; 12 bases map to TRBD2. The V gene's germline CDR1 is LNHDA and CDR2 SQIVND (reference sequence). This CDR3 has 15 residues. V dropped 4 bases and J dropped 5; count of bases not matched to a gene: 6. This CDR3 reads CASSSRLAGADEQYF. The CDR3 region has the DNA TGTGCCAGTAGTAGCCGACTAGCGGGAGCTGACGAGCAGTACTTC.